This entry is about one T cell receptor beta chain. Antigen: not known. The data are from a study of CD8 T cells in ankylosing spondylitis. Regarding the study as a whole: For ankylosing spondylitis blood, a TCR beta motif of 7 or 8 highly homologous variants appeared characteristic.

TCRdb re-analysed the 5' RACE reads in MiXCR, keeping a single row per CDR3 protein. The sample records some 840,000 distinct CDR3 sequences, about 12% being singletons. Germline V gene lookup returns CDR1 MNHEY and CDR2 SVGEGT. There are 14 residues in the CDR3. Trimming removed 0 bases from V and 4 bases from J, with 9 bases in between. The clonotype was recovered from a male donor with ankylosing spondylitis. Material: blood, either unsorted or a sorted T cell fraction (not recorded which). V usage is TRBV6-2 or TRBV6-3 and J usage is TRBJ1-1; D gene uncertain. The CDR3 is CASSYSKLGTEAFF. Here the CDR3 DNA reads TGTGCCAGCAGTTACTCTAAACTAGGCACTGAAGCTTTCTTT.